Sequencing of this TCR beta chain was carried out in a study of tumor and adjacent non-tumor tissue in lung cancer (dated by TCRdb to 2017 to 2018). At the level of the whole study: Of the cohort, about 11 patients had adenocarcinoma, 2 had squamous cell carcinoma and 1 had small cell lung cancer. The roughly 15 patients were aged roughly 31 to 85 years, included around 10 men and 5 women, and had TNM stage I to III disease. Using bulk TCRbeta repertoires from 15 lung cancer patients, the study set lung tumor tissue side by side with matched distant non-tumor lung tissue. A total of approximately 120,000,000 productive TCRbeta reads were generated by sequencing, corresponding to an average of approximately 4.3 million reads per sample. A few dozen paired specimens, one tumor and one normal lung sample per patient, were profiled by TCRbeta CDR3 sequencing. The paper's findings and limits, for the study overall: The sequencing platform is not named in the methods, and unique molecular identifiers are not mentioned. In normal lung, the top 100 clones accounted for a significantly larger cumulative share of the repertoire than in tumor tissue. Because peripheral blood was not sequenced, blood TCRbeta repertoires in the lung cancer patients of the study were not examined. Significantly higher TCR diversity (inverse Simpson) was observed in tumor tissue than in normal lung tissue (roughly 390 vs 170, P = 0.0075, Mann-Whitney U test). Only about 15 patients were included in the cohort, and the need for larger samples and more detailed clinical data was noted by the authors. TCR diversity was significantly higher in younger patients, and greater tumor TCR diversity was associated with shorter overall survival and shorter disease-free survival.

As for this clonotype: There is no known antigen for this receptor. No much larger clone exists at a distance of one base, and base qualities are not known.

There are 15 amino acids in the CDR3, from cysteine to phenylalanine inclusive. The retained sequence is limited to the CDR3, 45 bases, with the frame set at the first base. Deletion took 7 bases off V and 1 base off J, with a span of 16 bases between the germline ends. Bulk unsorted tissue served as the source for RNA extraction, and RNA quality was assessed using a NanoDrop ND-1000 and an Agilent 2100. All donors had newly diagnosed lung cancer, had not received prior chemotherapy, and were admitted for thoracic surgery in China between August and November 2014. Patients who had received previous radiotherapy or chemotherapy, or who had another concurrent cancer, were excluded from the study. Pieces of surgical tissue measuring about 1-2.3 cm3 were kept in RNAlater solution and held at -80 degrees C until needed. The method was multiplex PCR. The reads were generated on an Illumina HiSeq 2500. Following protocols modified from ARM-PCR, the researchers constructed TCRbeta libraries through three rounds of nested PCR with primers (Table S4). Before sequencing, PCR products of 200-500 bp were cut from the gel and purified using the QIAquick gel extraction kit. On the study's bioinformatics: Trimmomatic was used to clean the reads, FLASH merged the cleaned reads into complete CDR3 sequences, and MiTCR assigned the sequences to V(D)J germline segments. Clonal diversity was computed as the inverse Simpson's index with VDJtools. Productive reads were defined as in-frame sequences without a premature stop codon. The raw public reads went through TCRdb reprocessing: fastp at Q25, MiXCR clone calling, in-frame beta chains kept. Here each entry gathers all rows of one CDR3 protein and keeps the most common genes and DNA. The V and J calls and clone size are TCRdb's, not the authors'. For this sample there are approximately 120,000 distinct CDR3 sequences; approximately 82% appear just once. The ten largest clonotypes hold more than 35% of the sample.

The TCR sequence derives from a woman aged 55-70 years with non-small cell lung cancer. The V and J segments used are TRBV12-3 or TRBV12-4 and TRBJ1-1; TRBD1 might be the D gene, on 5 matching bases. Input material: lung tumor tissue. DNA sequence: TGTGCCAGCACCAGGATAGGGGCGCGGAACACTGAAGCTTTCTTT. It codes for CASTRIGARNTEAFF.